This TCR beta chain was profiled in a study of T cells in Graves' hyperthyroidism and ophthalmopathy. The table lists this clonotype with many counts. The antigen remains undetermined. After removal of 7 bases from V and 0 bases from J, the junction contained 4 bases not matched to a gene. The CDR3 loop spans 15 amino acids. Germline lookup yields CDR1 KGHDR and CDR2 SFDVKD. Uncontrolled infection, other autoimmune disease, pregnancy or lactation barred patients from enrollment. The diagnoses drew upon clinical symptoms, serum thyroxine and TRAb, thyroid ultrasound and orbital computed tomography. Amplification of TCR beta CDR3 regions was performed using RNA transcripts as template. First-round RT-PCR targeting the TCR CDR3 was performed with the HTBI primer set. TCRdb reprocessed the multiplex PCR reads with MiXCR, giving one entry per CDR3 protein. The table records approximately 360,000 distinct CDR3 sequences, around 14% of them present only once.

Study-wide points: Through a model of 13 V-J features, ophthalmopathy was separated from stable hyperthyroidism.

Material: blood. This clonotype was sampled from a woman aged 18-29 years with Graves' hyperthyroidism that later progressed to Graves' ophthalmopathy. The rearrangement joins TRBV24-1 to TRBJ2-7; 11 bases are shared with TRBD2. The CDR3 loop reads CATSAGTSGSYEQYF. In nucleotides, the CDR3 is TGTGCCACCAGCGCCGGGACTAGCGGCTCCTACGAGCAGTACTTC.